The 17 T cell receptor beta chains below come from one sample, sequenced in a study of T cell responses to AZD1222 COVID-19 vaccine. Using immunoSEQ multiplex PCR, the repertoire was profiled, and TCRdb retains in-frame clones only, with some absent. The sample consists of 140,000 to 150,000 clones, 85% to 95% of them appearing once. Sample: peripheral blood, taken on day 0 of MenACWY control vaccination. All receptors derive from an adult in good health.

The chain links TRBV5-5 to TRBJ2-2; no clear D. The V and J ends lost 4 bases and 6 bases respectively, with 19 bases between them. Germline CDR1 SGHKS, CDR2 YYEKEE (reference sequence). This CDR3 has 16 residues. The CDR3 sequence: CASSLRSELVAGELFF. DNA for the CDR3: TGTGCCAGCAGCCTACGCTCAGAGTTGGTAGCCGGGGAGCTGTTTTTT. Drawing the rest from reference TRBV5-5 and TRBJ2-2, the complete variable domain is DAGVTQSPTHLIKTRGQQVTLRCSPISGHKSVSWYQQVLGQGPQFIFQYYEKEERGRGNFPDRFSARQFPNYSSELNVNALLLGDSALYLCASSLRSELVAGELFFGEGSRLTVL.

In its sample, this clone was seen a few times. This chain links TRBV7-9 with TRBJ2-2, with 7 bases fitting TRBD2. J lost 6 bases, V lost 4 bases, and 11 bases had no gene match. This CDR3 region has 16 residues. Germline V gene sequence: CDR1 SEHNR, CDR2 FQNEAQ (reference sequence). For the CDR3, the DNA is TGTGCCAGCAGCTCGCAATCCGGGGGGAGAGCCGGGGAGCTGTTTTTT. Translation gives CASSSQSGGRAGELFF.

CDR3 region: CSVVPGGRNTEAFF. In DNA form, the CDR3 reads TGCAGCGTTGTTCCCGGGGGGAGGAACACTGAAGCTTTCTTT. The genes are TRBV29-1 and TRBJ1-1; perhaps TRBD1 as D (5 bases). CDR3 length equals 14 residues. CDR1 SQVTM and CDR2 ANQGSEA come from the germline V gene. V dropped 4 bases and J dropped 1 base, with 13 bases sitting between them.

V and J are TRBV7-9 and TRBJ1-1; D unclear. CDR1 is SEHNR and CDR2 is FQNEAQ in the germline V gene (reference sequence). This CDR3 spans 12 amino acids. Trimming left V 2 bases short and J 4 bases short, with 5 bases between. The CDR3 nucleotides are TGTGCCAGCAGCTTAAATCCCACTGAAGCTTTCTTT. Its protein product is CASSLNPTEAFF.

The genes are TRBV5-5 and TRBJ2-1; 8 bases fit TRBD1. CDR1 SGHKS and CDR2 YYEKEE come from the germline V gene (reference sequence). The CDR3 has 10 residues. V lost 10 bases and J lost 15; bases outside the gene matches: 9. The CDR3 here is CACGQGALFF. CDR3 DNA sequence: TGTGCCTGTGGGCAGGGGGCTTTGTTCTTC.

The rearrangement joins TRBV19 to TRBJ2-2, with TRBD2 as a possible D gene (6 bases). CDR1 LNHDA and CDR2 SQIVND come from the germline V gene (reference sequence). The CDR3 totals 14 residues. Trimming left V 7 bases short and J 1 base short, with 10 bases between. The CDR3 DNA reads TGTGCCAGTAAAGGCGGGGTGAACACCGGGGAGCTGTTTTTT. Protein sequence: CASKGGVNTGELFF.

This chain joins TRBV24-1 and TRBJ2-1, with D maybe TRBD1 (6 bases). Germline V lookup: CDR1 KGHDR, CDR2 SFDVKD. The CDR3 is made up of 16 amino acids. Between the trimmed V and J ends, which lost 3 bases and 0 bases, there was a span of 11 bases. The CDR3 DNA is TGTGCCACCAGTGATGACAGGCGCAGCTCCTACAATGAGCAGTTCTTC. This sequence encodes CATSDDRRSSYNEQFF.

The chain employs TRBV4-1 and TRBJ2-1, with D uncertain. Trimming left V 6 bases short and J 6 bases short, with 6 bases between. Germline V gene data show CDR1 as MGHRA and CDR2 as YSYEKL. This CDR3 is 11 amino acids long. Here the CDR3 reads CASRSPNEQFF. The CDR3 DNA sequence: TGCGCCAGCAGATCACCCAATGAGCAGTTCTTC.

The V gene is TRBV9, the J gene TRBJ1-2, with TRBD1 matching over 8 bases. This CDR3 comprises 16 residues. Trimming removed 1 base from V and 6 bases from J; junction bases left unmatched: 11. Per germline, CDR1 SGDLS and CDR2 YYNGEE. CDR3 nucleotide sequence: TGTGCCAGCAGCGTACTTGCGGTTGCAGGGGGCGATGGCTACACCTTC. This sequence encodes CASSVLAVAGGDGYTF.

The chain has TRBV10-2 and TRBJ2-1; TRBD2 aligns across 7 bases. Germline loops: CDR1 WSHSY, CDR2 SAAADI. The CDR3 length is 13 residues. V was clipped by 8 bases and J by 6 bases; unmatched bases: 7. CDR3: CASERGLGNEQFF. The CDR3 DNA reads TGCGCCAGCGAGCGGGGATTAGGCAATGAGCAGTTCTTC.

This clone has just a few counts. The chain has TRBV5-5 and TRBJ2-7; a weak D match, TRBD2 (5 bases). The CDR3 has 14 amino acids. The germline V and J ends were trimmed by 4 bases and 3 bases, with 14 bases remaining between them. CDR1 and CDR2 (germline): SGHKS, YYEKEE (reference sequence). The CDR3 nucleotides are TGTGCCAGCAGCACAGCGCGGGCCTTCTACGAGCAGTACTTC. Translated, it gives CASSTARAFYEQYF.

The chain combines TRBV19 with TRBJ1-5, with unresolved D. The CDR3 loop spans 14 amino acids. The V gene's germline CDR1 is LNHDA and CDR2 SQIVND (reference sequence). The ends were cut back, 3 bases at V and 3 bases at J, with 9 bases in the middle. The CDR3, as DNA: TGTGCCAGTAGTATTAATAACATCAATCAGCCCCAGCATTTT. It encodes CASSINNINQPQHF.

This chain links TRBV7-9 with TRBJ1-2; D is perhaps TRBD1 (5 bases). The CDR3 length is 13 residues. In germline, CDR1 is SEHNR, CDR2 FQNEAQ (reference sequence). V dropped 5 bases and J dropped 6 bases, with 13 bases sitting between them. CDR3 protein: CASSISSGHGYTF. The CDR3 DNA reads as TGTGCCAGCAGCATCTCATCAGGGCATGGCTACACCTTC.

The gene calls are TRBV6-5 and TRBJ2-7; D is possibly TRBD1 or TRBD2 (6 bases each). This CDR3 is built from 15 residues. Germline CDR1 and CDR2: MNHEY and SVGAGI. The ends were cut back, 5 bases at V and 5 bases at J, with 19 bases in the middle. In nucleotides, the CDR3 is TGTGCCAGCAGTACGATAGGGGGGACACTCGACGAGCAGTACTTC. This translates into CASSTIGGTLDEQYF.

The sample holds one count of this clone. This chain links TRBV28 with TRBJ1-2, with 7 bases aligning to TRBD1. V lost 5 bases, J lost 6 bases, and 6 bases stayed unmatched. CDR1 MDHEN and CDR2 SYDVKM come from the germline V gene. This CDR3 is 13 amino acids long. CDR3 amino acids: CASSLGQYNGYTF. The DNA of the CDR3 is TGTGCCAGCAGTCTGGGACAGTACAATGGCTACACCTTC.

The chain employs TRBV5-1 and TRBJ2-7; D is tentatively TRBD1 or TRBD2 (5 bases each). Per the germline V gene, CDR1 is SGHRS and CDR2 is YFSETQ. Trimming pared 5 bases from V and 0 bases from J, leaving 18 bases between. The CDR3 runs to 16 residues. For the CDR3, the DNA is TGCGCCAGCAGGCAGGACGGGGCAGGGATCTCCTACGAGCAGTACTTC. It yields the protein CASRQDGAGISYEQYF.

Concerning this clone: The junction and the germline gene differ at one end; a read error may be behind it. This sequence joins TRBV6-6 and TRBJ1-2; D might be TRBD1 (5 bases). From germline, CDR1 is MNHNY and CDR2 SVGAGI (reference sequence). The CDR3 runs 15 residues. The CDR3 nucleotides are TGTGCCAGCAGTTTTGACAGAACGTCTAATTATGGCTACACCTTC. Translating gives CASSFDRTSNYGYTF.